One TCR beta chain is described in this entry. Its antigen remains unidentified. No quality values exist for individual bases; no much larger clone is one base distant. The CDR3 numbers 15 residues from cysteine through phenylalanine. Just the 45-base CDR3 DNA is kept, in frame starting at base 1. As encoded in the germline V gene (reference sequence), CDR1 is MNHEY while CDR2 is SMNVEV. V loses 0 bases, J loses 2 bases, and the germline ends lie 10 bases apart. The data originate from a study of blood T cell repertoires in COVID-19 (TCRdb year 2020). Regarding the complete study: Samples covering the acute and convalescent phases of COVID-19 were provided by collaborators in the United States, Italy and Spain. Where available, HLA class I and class II types were taken from metadata supplied by the sample provider and were not determined by assay-based typing. Sample metadata almost always included a de-identified subject ID, COVID-19 status, age in years and sex. The prospective study material was composed of cDNA or gDNA derived from T cells, B-cell-depleted T cells, or PBMCs. The samples were drawn from two sources: the first 160 participants of the ongoing ImmuneRACE study, and approximately 1,300 subjects contributed by 6 global collaborators. A freely available public database, intended as a resource for researchers studying the immune response to SARS-CoV-2, is where the repertoires were released. Deeply sampled blood TCRbeta repertoires from subjects exposed to, actively infected with, or recovered from COVID-19 were included in the dataset. General conclusions and limits of the study: The amount of clinical and demographic metadata varied by source and participant and was provided uncurated.

In the prospective study, participants were about 18 to 90 years old, resided in fewer than 25 geographic areas of the United States, and were enrolled through a virtual design. In the prospective study, participants were assigned to cohorts based on the clinical history participants reported in a screening survey and a study questionnaire. Exposed participants were defined as having been in contact with someone with a PCR-confirmed or clinician-diagnosed COVID-19 case within 2 weeks of study entry. Mobile phlebotomists in the prospective study collected whole blood, serum and a nasopharyngeal or oropharyngeal swab from every participant. Prospective study participants could optionally give additional blood draws and questionnaires over an approximately 2-month period. Prospective study blood samples were shipped either frozen or at room temperature before DNA extraction. TCRbeta CDR3 regions were amplified from genomic DNA by means of the immunoSEQ Assay, a bias-controlled multiplex PCR. In the original analysis: The number of nucleated cells in each sample was estimated from the amplification of reference gene primers within the assay. Sequence reads were collapsed and filtered to measure the absolute abundance of every unique TCRbeta CDR3 rearrangement. For each sample, productive Simpson clonality was calculated by taking the square root of Simpson's diversity index across productive rearrangements. TCRdb re-hosts the immuneACCESS table, in-frame sequences only. Its copies lack some clones; in the studies checked, an unresolved V gene accounts for under half of them, and the cause for the rest is not known. That table gives V, J and clone size, and the DNA gave D and trimming. The sample table shows a few hundred thousand clones, and about 88% are seen once. Approximately 0.93% of the sample goes to the ten largest clones.

Sequenced input: PBMCs or T cells enriched from blood (not recorded which). The sequence was collected from a woman aged 30 to 39 who had been exposed to COVID-19. The receptor chain draws on TRBV27 and TRBJ1-2, with TRBD1 as a weak D call on 5 bases. CDR3 region: CASSLSLPGNYGYTF. The DNA sequence follows: TGTGCCAGCAGTTTATCCCTTCCAGGGAACTATGGCTACACCTTC.